One and the same sample provided the 21 T cell receptor beta chains below, sequenced in a study of OX40 agonist ivuxolimab in advanced cancers. Repertoires were generated with immunoSEQ multiplex PCR, while TCRdb's copy carries only in-frame clones and drops some. The table records 71,000 or so clones, 86% of them present only once. The source was CD4+ or CD8+ T cells sorted from blood, collected in a trial of the OX40 agonist ivuxolimab. The receptor set was obtained from an adult with an advanced solid tumor such as melanoma, head and neck, liver or kidney cancer.

CDR3 DNA: TGTGCCAGCTCACCATCGGGATCCCGGGCCTACGAGCAGTACTTC. It yields the protein CASSPSGSRAYEQYF. The chain has TRBV18 and TRBJ2-7; perhaps TRBD2 as D (5 bases). The CDR3 loop spans 15 amino acids. V dropped 2 bases and J dropped 2 bases, with 13 bases sitting between them. Per the germline V gene, CDR1 is KGHSH and CDR2 is LQKENI. The entire variable domain, with the rest obtained from reference TRBV18 and TRBJ2-7, is as follows: NAGVMQNPRHLVRRRGQEARLRCSPMKGHSHVYWYRQLPEEGLKFMVYLQKENIIDESGMPKERFSAEFPKEGPSILRIQQVVRGDSAAYFCASSPSGSRAYEQYFGPGTRLTVT.

The rearrangement joins TRBV28 to TRBJ1-1, with 9 positions matching TRBD1. Trimming at V came to 7 bases and at J to 4 bases, leaving 10 bases not matched to a gene. This CDR3 comprises 15 residues. CDR1 and CDR2 from the germline V gene are MDHEN and SYDVKM. CDR3 sequence: CASMLQGAGGTEAFF. The DNA of the CDR3 is TGTGCCAGCATGTTACAGGGGGCGGGGGGCACTGAAGCTTTCTTT.

The chain couples TRBV9 to TRBJ1-2, with 8 bases that match TRBD1. With V trimmed by 3 bases and J by 1 base, 5 bases remained unmatched. The CDR3 contains 15 residues. Germline CDR1 and CDR2: SGDLS and YYNGEE. In nucleotides, the CDR3 is TGTGCCAGCAGCGAGCGACAGGGGAATAACTATGGCTACACCTTC. It yields the protein CASSERQGNNYGYTF.

The rearrangement joins TRBV19 to TRBJ1-4, with 8 nucleotides matching TRBD1. The V segment lost 9 bases and the J segment 8 bases; nucleotides outside the gene matches: 8. CDR3 length: 13 amino acids. Germline V gene lookup returns CDR1 LNHDA and CDR2 SQIVND (reference sequence). CDR3 nucleotides: TGTGCCAGCCGGACAGGGATCGGGGAAAAACTGTTTTTT. Its protein product is CASRTGIGEKLFF.

The genes are TRBV7-9 and TRBJ2-3, with TRBD1 identical over 7 bases. The CDR3 totals 16 residues. Germline CDR1 SEHNR, CDR2 FQNEAQ (reference sequence). V trimming: 3 bases; J trimming: 0 bases; junction bases outside the gene matches: 6. The CDR3 DNA reads TGTGCCAGCAGCTTTGGACAGACAGGGAGCACAGATACGCAGTATTTT. Translated: CASSFGQTGSTDTQYF.

The chain has TRBV11-3 and TRBJ1-5, with no clear D. From germline, CDR1 is SGHNT and CDR2 YENEEA. The CDR3 loop spans 13 amino acids. The V end was cut by 0 bases, the J end by 6 bases, with 6 bases between. The CDR3 spells CASSLDLRQPQHF. The CDR3, as DNA: TGTGCCAGCAGCTTAGATTTGCGTCAGCCCCAGCATTTT.

V and J are TRBV19 and TRBJ2-1; 11 bases map to TRBD1. Trimming cost V 4 bases and J 3 bases; bases outside gene matches: 5. This CDR3 has 16 residues. Per the germline V gene, CDR1 is LNHDA and CDR2 is SQIVND (reference sequence). CDR3 loop: CASSTLDRGHYNEQFF. As DNA, the CDR3 is TGTGCCAGTAGTACCTTGGACAGGGGGCACTACAATGAGCAGTTCTTC.

This clone was observed once. This chain connects TRBV5-4 to TRBJ2-3; D perhaps matches TRBD2 (5 bases). Per the germline V gene, CDR1 is SGHNT and CDR2 is YYREEE (reference sequence). The CDR3 consists of 12 residues. V was trimmed by 4 bases and J by 8 bases, leaving 11 bases between them. Here the CDR3 DNA reads TGTGCCAGCAGCCTGGAGGTGCGTACGCAGTATTTT. Translation gives CASSLEVRTQYF. The whole variable domain, remainder taken from reference TRBV5-4 and TRBJ2-3, is ETGVTQSPTHLIKTRGQQVTLRCSSQSGHNTVSWYQQALGQGPQFIFQYYREEENGRGNFPPRFSGLQFPNYSSELNVNALELDDSALYLCASSLEVRTQYFGPGTRLTVL.

The rearrangement links TRBV28 to TRBJ2-1; D is possibly TRBD2 (6 bases). Germline V gene data show CDR1 as MDHEN and CDR2 as SYDVKM. The V end lost 11 bases, the J end lost 9 bases, and 23 bases lay between the germline ends. This CDR3 comprises 14 residues. In DNA, the CDR3 is TGTGCCTCTTACATTAGCGCGGGAAACCCTGAGCAGTTCTTC. It is translated as CASYISAGNPEQFF.

This chain links TRBV19 with TRBJ1-6, with 9 positions matching TRBD1. Germline values: CDR1 LNHDA, CDR2 SQIVND (reference sequence). V lost 4 bases and J lost 8; bases outside the gene matches: 6. CDR3 length: 15 amino acids. The CDR3 is CASSTKGDRDSPLHF. Written as DNA, the CDR3 is TGTGCCAGTAGTACAAAGGGGGACAGGGATTCACCCCTCCACTTT. The full variable domain, with the rest looked up from reference TRBV19 and TRBJ1-6, is DGGITQSPKYLFRKEGQNVTLSCEQNLNHDAMYWYRQDPGQGLRLIYYSQIVNDFQKGDIAEGYSVSREKKESFPLTVTSAQKNPTAFYLCASSTKGDRDSPLHFGNGTRLTVT.

This sequence joins TRBV11-2 and TRBJ1-1, with 8 bases matching TRBD1. CDR1 is SGHAT, CDR2 FQNNGV, per germline. With V trimmed by 1 base and J by 1 base, 2 bases remained unmatched. The CDR3 length is 15 residues. CDR3 DNA sequence: TGTGCCAGCAGCTTAGGGGGGACAGGGAACACTGAAGCTTTCTTT. Translating gives CASSLGGTGNTEAFF. Drawing the rest from reference TRBV11-2 and TRBJ1-1, the complete variable domain is EAGVAQSPRYKIIEKRQSVAFWCNPISGHATLYWYQQILGQGPKLLIQFQNNGVVDDSQLPKDRFSAERLKGVDSTLKIQPAKLEDSAVYLCASSLGGTGNTEAFFGQGTRLTVV.

V is TRBV5-5 and J is TRBJ2-5, with 7 bases identical to TRBD2. The CDR3 covers 13 residues. From germline, CDR1 is SGHKS and CDR2 YYEKEE (reference sequence). After removal of 0 bases from V and 5 bases from J, the junction contained 1 base not matched to a gene. The CDR3 reads CASSLAGRETQYF. In nucleotides, the CDR3 is TGTGCCAGCAGCTTGGCCGGGAGGGAGACCCAGTACTTC.

This chain links TRBV14 with TRBJ2-5; TRBD1 might be the D (6 bases). From germline, CDR1 is SGHDN and CDR2 FVKESK. Trimming left V 6 bases short and J 1 base short, with 9 bases between. This CDR3 has 13 amino acids. The CDR3 region has the DNA TGTGCCAGCAGTGGACAGCCCCAAGAGACCCAGTACTTC. Its translation is CASSGQPQETQYF. Full variable domain (rest looked up from reference TRBV14 and TRBJ2-5): EAGVTQFPSHSVIEKGQTVTLRCDPISGHDNLYWYRRVMGKEIKFLLHFVKESKQDESGMPNNRFLAERTGGTYSTLKVQPAELEDSGVYFCASSGQPQETQYFGPGTRLLVL.

This clone was found once. The rearrangement uses TRBV7-3 and TRBJ2-7, with a weak D call TRBD2 (5 bases). The germline V and J ends were trimmed by 2 bases and 0 bases, with 11 bases remaining between them. This CDR3 region has 15 residues. CDR1 and CDR2 from the germline V gene are SGHTA and FQGTGA. Here the CDR3 DNA reads TGTGCCAGCAGCTTATCTCGGGAAAGCTCCTACGAGCAGTACTTC. This codes for CASSLSRESSYEQYF.

This clone has just one count. This chain connects TRBV11-1 to TRBJ1-1, with D perhaps matching TRBD1 (6 bases). In germline, CDR1 is SGHAT, CDR2 FQDESV (reference sequence). This CDR3 has 16 amino acids. V shed 6 bases and J shed 5 bases, with 22 bases lying between them. The CDR3 nucleotides are TGTGCCAGCAGTTCCAGCCAAACATTAGGGGGAACTGAAGCTTTCTTT. Its translation is CASSSSQTLGGTEAFF.

The rearrangement uses TRBV11-2 and TRBJ1-2; no clear D. With 0 bases removed from V and 7 bases from J, the gap between germline ends came to 6 bases. Looked up from germline, CDR1 is SGHAT and CDR2 is FQNNGV. The CDR3 length is 12 residues. CDR3 bases: TGTGCCAGCAGCTTAGATCTGATTGGCTACACCTTC. This gives the protein CASSLDLIGYTF.

This clone turned up a few times. One junction end does not reproduce the germline sequence, and a read error may be involved. The V gene is TRBV10-1, the J gene TRBJ1-5; 7 positions match TRBD1. The CDR3 sequence is 14 residues long. The V gene's germline CDR1 is WNHNN and CDR2 SYGVQD (reference sequence). CDR3 protein: CASNRRGRKQPQHF. CDR3 sequence (DNA): TGCGCCAGCAATAGAAGGGGGCGCAAGCAGCCCCAGCATTTT.

CDR3 residues: CASSLRTEGYTF. The CDR3 coding sequence is TGTGCCAGCAGCTTACGGACAGAGGGCTACACCTTC. The rearrangement joins TRBV5-4 to TRBJ1-2; TRBD1 might be the D (6 bases). This CDR3 comprises 12 residues. The V end was cut by 2 bases, the J end by 8 bases, with 10 bases between. The V gene's germline CDR1 is SGHNT and CDR2 YYREEE (reference sequence).

The rearrangement uses TRBV10-3 and TRBJ2-2; D call uncertain. Trimming stripped 4 bases from V and 8 bases from J, with 11 bases between. The CDR3 is 13 amino acids. Germline CDR1 and CDR2: ENHRY and SYGVKD. The CDR3 spells CAISVPKDGELFF. Here the CDR3 DNA reads TGTGCCATCAGTGTACCTAAAGATGGGGAGCTGTTTTTT.

The rearrangement joins TRBV18 to TRBJ1-2; 8 bases agree with TRBD1. This CDR3 contains 15 residues. Per the germline V gene, CDR1 is KGHSH and CDR2 is LQKENI. V gave up 5 bases and J gave up 6 bases; unmatched junction bases: 11. This CDR3 reads CASSTSGQGMNGYTF. CDR3 sequence (DNA): TGTGCCAGCTCAACCTCAGGACAGGGAATGAATGGCTACACCTTC. The full variable domain, in which reference TRBV18 and TRBJ1-2 provide the parts outside the CDR3, is NAGVMQNPRHLVRRRGQEARLRCSPMKGHSHVYWYRQLPEEGLKFMVYLQKENIIDESGMPKERFSAEFPKEGPSILRIQQVVRGDSAAYFCASSTSGQGMNGYTFGSGTRLTVV.

V is TRBV11-2 and J is TRBJ2-2; D is possibly TRBD1 (5 bases). Per germline, CDR1 SGHAT and CDR2 FQNNGV. The CDR3 consists of 16 residues. Trimming shortened V by 6 bases and J by 0 bases, and 14 bases separated the two germline ends. CDR3 bases: TGTGCCAGCAGGACGAGCAGGGATACGAACACCGGGGAGCTGTTTTTT. Translating it yields CASRTSRDTNTGELFF.